These 29 T cell receptor beta chains share one sample of origin, sequenced in a study of CD8+CD57+ T cells in acquired aplastic anemia. Patients selected for sequencing had displayed CD8+CD57+ cell expansion by flow cytometry. The template for TCR beta VDJ and CDR3 sequence profiling was genomic DNA. In TCRdb, the reads were re-called with MiXCR into one record per CDR3 protein. This sample has about 150,000 distinct CDR3 sequences, with just over 50% found just once. Sequenced sample: sorted CD4+, CD8+, or CD8+CD57+ T cells (not recorded which) from PBMCs. These TCRs come from a human donor with aplastic anemia.

The gene calls are TRBV9 and TRBJ1-2, with 7 nucleotides matching TRBD1. CDR3 length equals 15 residues. Germline V gene sequence: CDR1 SGDLS, CDR2 YYNGEE. V gave up 5 bases and J gave up 0 bases; unmatched junction bases: 7. The CDR3 coding sequence is TGTGCCAGCAGTCAAGGACAGGCCACTAACTATGGCTACACCTTC. It is translated as CASSQGQATNYGYTF.

This clonotype was detected many times. This rearrangement joins TRBV19 to TRBJ1-2; 9 bases fit TRBD1. V lost 7 bases to trimming and J lost 6 bases; unmatched junction nucleotides: 12. Germline CDR1 reads LNHDA; CDR2 reads SQIVND (reference sequence). This CDR3 comprises 15 residues. The CDR3 region is CASKMTQGASDGYTF. CDR3 bases: TGTGCCAGTAAAATGACACAGGGGGCGAGTGATGGCTACACCTTC. Full variable domain (remainder filled in from reference TRBV19 and TRBJ1-2): DGGITQSPKYLFRKEGQNVTLSCEQNLNHDAMYWYRQDPGQGLRLIYYSQIVNDFQKGDIAEGYSVSREKKESFPLTVTSAQKNPTAFYLCASKMTQGASDGYTFGSGTRLTVV.

This clonotype was seen repeatedly, ten times or more. This sequence joins TRBV4-1 and TRBJ2-3; 13 bases line up with TRBD2. The CDR3 totals 18 residues. The germline CDR1 and CDR2 sequences are MGHRA and YSYEKL. The V gene end was trimmed by 3 bases and the J gene end by 0 bases; junction bases not matched to a gene: 6. This CDR3 reads CASSHTTSGGTSTDTQYF. CDR3 nucleotides: TGCGCCAGCAGCCACACGACTAGCGGGGGGACTAGCACAGATACGCAGTATTTT.

The chain uses TRBV10-1 and TRBJ2-5, with no clear D. The CDR3 totals 12 residues. Trimming pared 3 bases from V and 5 bases from J, leaving 7 bases between. CDR1 is WNHNN, CDR2 SYGVQD, per germline (reference sequence). CDR3 loop: CASSDDVETQYF. For the CDR3, the DNA is TGCGCCAGCAGTGATGACGTGGAGACCCAGTACTTC.

The chain links TRBV11-2 to TRBJ2-7; 10 nucleotides line up with TRBD1. V gave up 3 bases and J gave up 2 bases; unmatched junction bases: 10. Germline CDR1 and CDR2: SGHAT and FQNNGV. The CDR3 extends over 17 amino acids. CDR3 DNA: TGTGCCAGCAGCTTTGGGACAGGGGAGCCCTCTCCCTACGAGCAGTACTTC. Its translation: CASSFGTGEPSPYEQYF.

The CDR3 sequence: CAIRGDRGDTIYF. The CDR3 coding sequence is TGTGCCATCAGGGGGGACAGGGGCGACACCATATATTTT. The gene calls are TRBV10-3 and TRBJ1-3; 10 nucleotides align to TRBD1. CDR1 and CDR2 (germline): ENHRY, SYGVKD. J gave up 8 bases and V 6 bases, and 4 bases lay outside the gene matches. There are 13 residues in the CDR3.

Only a few counts were recorded for this clonotype. As DNA, the CDR3 is TGTGCCAGCAGCTTTGTACAGAACTATGGCTACACCTTC. This translates into CASSFVQNYGYTF. The rearrangement joins TRBV7-9 to TRBJ1-2; D not resolved. The CDR3 consists of 13 residues. From germline, CDR1 is SEHNR and CDR2 FQNEAQ (reference sequence). Trimming shortened V by 3 bases and J by 2 bases, and 7 bases separated the two germline ends.

Ten or more counts support this clonotype. J is TRBJ2-3 and V is TRBV6-2 or TRBV6-3; the D is unclear. Germline V gene data show CDR1 as MNHEY and CDR2 as SVGEGT. This CDR3 is built from 13 residues. V shed 0 bases and J shed 2 bases, with 3 bases lying between them. The CDR3 DNA reads TGTGCCAGCAGTTACTCGGACACAGATACGCAGTATTTT. This sequence encodes CASSYSDTDTQYF.

This clonotype came up many times. The chain couples TRBV7-6 to TRBJ2-2; D possibly matches TRBD1 or TRBD2 (5 bases each). Trimming took off 8 bases at V and 6 bases at J, with 10 bases between the two ends. Per the germline V gene, CDR1 is SGHVS and CDR2 is FNYEAQ. The CDR3 consists of 12 residues. CDR3: CASREGSGELFF. The CDR3 nucleotides are TGTGCCAGCCGAGAGGGGTCCGGGGAGCTGTTTTTT.

This clonotype was recorded many times. The V call is TRBV2, the J call TRBJ2-7; TRBD2 matches 8 bases. The CDR3 is 16 residues long. V trimming: 6 bases; J trimming: 1 base; junction bases outside the gene matches: 11. Germline CDR1 and CDR2: SNHLY and FYNNEI. The CDR3: CASRRGAGASSYEQYF. The CDR3 DNA is TGTGCCAGCAGGCGGGGGGCAGGGGCGTCTTCCTACGAGCAGTACTTC.

In this sample, this clonotype turned up once. A much larger clone lies one base from this, so it may be a read error. V usage is TRBV14 and J usage is TRBJ1-3, with TRBD1 matching over 8 bases. The CDR3 has 14 residues. Germline lookup yields CDR1 SGHDN and CDR2 FVKESK. The CDR3 DNA follows: TGTGCCAGCAGCGGCAGGGGGCTTGGAGACACCATATATTTT. It translates to CASSGRGLGDTIYF.

This clonotype was detected only a few times. This chain links TRBV29-1 with TRBJ2-5; 7 bases map to TRBD2. Trimming cost V 6 bases and J 2 bases; bases outside gene matches: 6. CDR3 length: 13 residues. Germline-derived CDR1 and CDR2 are SQVTM and ANQGSEA. The CDR3 is CSVDSSGQETQYF. The CDR3 nucleotides read TGCAGCGTGGACTCTAGCGGTCAAGAGACCCAGTACTTC. Combining the CDR3 with reference TRBV29-1 and TRBJ2-5 gives the whole variable domain SAVISQKPSRDICQRGTSLTIQCQVDSQVTMMFWYRQQPGQSLTLIATANQGSEATYESGFVIDKFPISRPNLTFSTLTVSNMSPEDSSIYLCSVDSSGQETQYFGPGTRLLVL.

The rearrangement links TRBV24-1 to TRBJ1-5; TRBD1 aligns across 11 bases. This CDR3 has 15 amino acids. The ends lost 4 bases at V and 6 bases at J; junction bases unmatched: 4. CDR1 KGHDR and CDR2 SFDVKD come from the germline V gene. The CDR3 nucleotides read TGTGCCACCAGTGAGTCAGGGACAGGGGGTCAGCCCCAGCATTTT. This translates into CATSESGTGGQPQHF.

The table lists this clonotype with a few counts. This clone may be a read error of a much larger clone one base away. V usage is TRBV20-1 and J usage is TRBJ1-6, with 8 bases identical to TRBD1. V lost 4 bases to trimming and J lost 6 bases; unmatched junction nucleotides: 8. The CDR3 runs 15 residues. Per germline, CDR1 DFQATT and CDR2 SNEGSKA (reference sequence). The DNA for the CDR3 is TGCAGTGCTAAGGGGGGGACAGGATTTAATTCACCCCTCCACTTT. It yields the protein CSAKGGTGFNSPLHF.

V is TRBV10-3 and J is TRBJ2-2, with TRBD1 matching 11 bases. After removal of 7 bases from V and 7 bases from J, the junction contained 8 bases not matched to a gene. The CDR3 contains 15 residues. CDR1 and CDR2 (germline): ENHRY, SYGVKD. The CDR3 loop reads CAITPGQGGYGELFF. CDR3 nucleotide sequence: TGTGCCATCACTCCGGGACAGGGGGGATACGGGGAGCTGTTTTTT.

In its sample, this clonotype was seen many times. The chain links TRBV5-8 to TRBJ2-3, with D perhaps matching TRBD2 (6 bases). This CDR3 has 15 amino acids. V dropped 0 bases and J dropped 6 bases, with 14 bases sitting between them. The germline V gene has CDR1 SGHTS and CDR2 YDEGEE. The CDR3 region has the DNA TGTGCCAGCAGCTTGGAACTAGCTCTGGTGGATACGCAGTATTTT. Translation: CASSLELALVDTQYF.

The rearrangement joins TRBV2 to TRBJ1-6; 10 bases match TRBD1. The CDR3 is 13 amino acids. CDR1 SNHLY and CDR2 FYNNEI come from the germline V gene. The trim removed 10 bases at V and 7 bases at J, leaving 4 bases unmatched. The CDR3 protein is CAIQDRGNSPLHF. For the CDR3, the DNA is TGTGCCATCCAGGACAGGGGGAATTCACCCCTCCACTTT.

The rearrangement uses TRBV7-6 and TRBJ2-3; 8 bases match TRBD1. The trim removed 3 bases at V and 2 bases at J, leaving 7 bases unmatched. This CDR3 region has 16 residues. Germline CDR1 reads SGHVS; CDR2 reads FNYEAQ. The CDR3 nucleotides are TGTGCCAGCAGCTTTACGACAGGGGACTTCACAGATACGCAGTATTTT. This encodes CASSFTTGDFTDTQYF.

This clonotype was detected ten times or more. The V gene is TRBV6-5, the J gene TRBJ2-7, with D possibly TRBD1 on 7 matching bases. V lost 2 bases, J lost 4 bases, and 21 bases lay in between. The V gene's germline CDR1 is MNHEY and CDR2 SVGAGI. This CDR3 contains 17 residues. CDR3 bases: TGTGCCAGCAGTTACCTTGGAGGGGGCGAAAGGTCTTACGAGCAGTACTTC. Translated: CASSYLGGGERSYEQYF.

This clonotype was seen repeatedly, ten times or more. The gene calls are TRBV4-3 and TRBJ1-5; D is unclear. The germline V gene has CDR1 LGHNA and CDR2 YSLEER. The CDR3 is 15 amino acids. Deletions cut 0 bases from V and 1 base from J, with 7 bases between. The CDR3 protein is CASSQDAGSNQPQHF. For the CDR3, the DNA is TGCGCCAGCAGCCAAGATGCCGGGAGCAATCAGCCCCAGCATTTT.

This clonotype has a handful of counts. The chain employs TRBV28 and TRBJ1-1; a weak D match, TRBD1 (5 bases). This CDR3 is built from 13 residues. From germline, CDR1 is MDHEN and CDR2 SYDVKM. Trimming stripped 3 bases from V and 5 bases from J, with 10 bases between. The CDR3 spells CASSFVRDTEAFF. The CDR3, as DNA: TGTGCCAGCAGTTTTGTCAGGGATACTGAAGCTTTCTTT. The full variable domain, rest sourced from reference TRBV28 and TRBJ1-1, is DVKVTQSSRYLVKRTGEKVFLECVQDMDHENMFWYRQDPGLGLRLIYFSYDVKMKEKGDIPEGYSVSREKKERFSLILESASTNQTSMYLCASSFVRDTEAFFGQGTRLTVV.

The chain carries TRBV20-1 and TRBJ1-4, with D possibly TRBD1 on 6 matching bases. The V gene lost 0 bases and the J gene lost 5 bases, with 13 bases spanning the gap. The CDR3 has 15 residues. Per the germline V gene, CDR1 is DFQATT and CDR2 is SNEGSKA (reference sequence). The DNA of the CDR3 is TGCAGTGCTAGAGACCCGGGACAATTCAATGAAAAACTGTTTTTT. Amino acid sequence: CSARDPGQFNEKLFF.

The table lists this clonotype with a few counts. The CDR3 reads CSVAAGGNQPQHF. The CDR3 nucleotides read TGCAGCGTTGCAGCAGGGGGCAATCAGCCCCAGCATTTT. The chain combines TRBV29-1 with TRBJ1-5; D might be TRBD1 (6 bases). V was pared by 4 bases and J by 2 bases, with 9 bases between. The germline CDR1 and CDR2 sequences are SQVTM and ANQGSEA. The CDR3 has 13 residues. Drawing the rest from reference TRBV29-1 and TRBJ1-5, the complete variable domain is SAVISQKPSRDICQRGTSLTIQCQVDSQVTMMFWYRQQPGQSLTLIATANQGSEATYESGFVIDKFPISRPNLTFSTLTVSNMSPEDSSIYLCSVAAGGNQPQHFGDGTRLSIL.

This clonotype came up a few times. CDR3 loop: CASSLRTGNTEAFF. The CDR3, as DNA: TGCGCCAGCAGCCTGAGGACAGGGAACACTGAAGCTTTCTTT. This rearrangement joins TRBV5-1 to TRBJ1-1; 7 bases align to TRBD1. Germline trimming cut 4 bases from V and 1 base from J; bases unmatched to any gene: 4. CDR1 is SGHRS and CDR2 is YFSETQ in the germline V gene. The CDR3 covers 14 residues. The entire variable domain, with the rest obtained from reference TRBV5-1 and TRBJ1-1, is as follows: KAGVTQTPRYLIKTRGQQVTLSCSPISGHRSVSWYQQTPGQGLQFLFEYFSETQRNKGNFPGRFSGRQFSNSRSEMNVSTLELGDSALYLCASSLRTGNTEAFFGQGTRLTVV.

This clonotype was seen only a few times. The chain joins TRBV6-1 to TRBJ2-2, with D possibly TRBD1 on 6 matching bases. Germline V gene lookup returns CDR1 MNHNS and CDR2 SASEGT. This CDR3 region has 13 residues. The ends were cut back, 7 bases at V and 6 bases at J, with 12 bases in the middle. The chain's CDR3 is CASTLRGSGELFF. The CDR3 DNA sequence: TGTGCCAGCACCTTGAGGGGGTCCGGGGAGCTGTTTTTT.

This clonotype was counted many times. CDR3 bases: TGTGCCAGTAGGCAGGGGAAAAACATTCAGTACTTC. Translated, it gives CASRQGKNIQYF. The rearrangement links TRBV12-3 or TRBV12-4 to TRBJ2-4; perhaps TRBD1 as D (6 bases). This CDR3 region has 12 residues. V dropped 9 bases and J dropped 4 bases, with 10 bases sitting between them.

The J gene is TRBJ2-7, the V gene TRBV5-1; possibly TRBD2 for D (5 bases). CDR1 is SGHRS and CDR2 is YFSETQ in the germline V gene. This CDR3 contains 13 residues. V lost 7 bases, J lost 4 bases, and 15 bases lay in between. The CDR3 protein is CASGELPEYEQYF. As DNA, the CDR3 is TGCGCCAGCGGGGAGCTACCCGAGTACGAGCAGTACTTC.

This clonotype has at least ten counts. The gene calls are TRBV11-2 and TRBJ2-3, with a weak D call TRBD2 (6 bases). The CDR3 is 15 amino acids. Germline values: CDR1 SGHAT, CDR2 FQNNGV. V was shortened by 4 bases and J by 0 bases, with 11 bases between the two germline ends. Written as DNA, the CDR3 is TGTGCCAGCAGCTCCCGGGGGTCTAGCACAGATACGCAGTATTTT. Its protein product is CASSSRGSSTDTQYF.

The chain couples TRBV11-2 to TRBJ2-3; D may be TRBD2 (5 bases). CDR1 SGHAT and CDR2 FQNNGV come from the germline V gene. The CDR3 loop spans 15 amino acids. The ends were cut back, 5 bases at V and 2 bases at J, with 14 bases in the middle. This chain's CDR3 is CASSPTGSPTDTQYF. The CDR3 DNA is TGTGCCAGCAGCCCTACGGGAAGTCCCACAGATACGCAGTATTTT.